These 3 T cell receptor beta chains share one sample of origin, sequenced in a study of Graves' ophthalmopathy and Graves' hyperthyroidism. Researchers took RNA transcripts and amplified TCR beta CDR3 regions from them. Second-round multiplex PCR came after first-round RT-PCR with HTBI primers. From the multiplex PCR reads, TCRdb called clonotypes with MiXCR, one entry per CDR3 protein. The sample shows 200,000 to 250,000 distinct CDR3 sequences, around 45% of them seen only once. Sequencing was performed on peripheral blood. Every receptor here comes from an adult man with Graves' ophthalmopathy.

This clonotype was counted only a few times. The rearrangement joins TRBV10-3 to TRBJ2-3; D is unresolved. The CDR3 loop spans 12 amino acids. Per germline, CDR1 ENHRY and CDR2 SYGVKD. The V and J ends lost 8 bases and 2 bases respectively, with 8 bases between them. The CDR3: CAIADLTDTQYF. DNA of the CDR3: TGTGCCATCGCGGACCTCACAGATACGCAGTATTTT.

V usage is TRBV29-1 and J usage is TRBJ2-7; TRBD1 is a possible D gene (6 bases). CDR3 size: 14 residues. Trimming took off 4 bases at V and 0 bases at J, with 13 bases between the two ends. Germline lookup yields CDR1 SQVTM and CDR2 ANQGSEA. CDR3 sequence (DNA): TGCAGCGTTGCCAGCCGGACAGACTCCTACGAGCAGTACTTC. It translates to CSVASRTDSYEQYF.

The rearrangement links TRBV7-2 to TRBJ1-1; D is possibly TRBD1 (5 bases). The CDR3 is 14 amino acids. Germline CDR1 reads SGHTA; CDR2 reads FQGNSA. The ends were cut back, 5 bases at V and 5 bases at J, with 15 bases in the middle. CDR3 DNA: TGTGCCAGCAGCCTGAACTTGGGGGGAACTGAAGCTTTCTTT. This encodes CASSLNLGGTEAFF.